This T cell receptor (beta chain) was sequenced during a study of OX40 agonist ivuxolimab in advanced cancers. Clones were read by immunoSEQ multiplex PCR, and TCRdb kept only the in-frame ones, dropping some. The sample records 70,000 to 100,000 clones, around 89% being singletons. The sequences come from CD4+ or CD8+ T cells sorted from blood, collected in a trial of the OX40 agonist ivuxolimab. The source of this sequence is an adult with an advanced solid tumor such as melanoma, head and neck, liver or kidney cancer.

In nucleotides, the CDR3 is TGTGCCAGCAGCTTAGGACAGGCCGCTCGGCAGTTCTTC. Translation: CASSLGQAARQFF. The chain employs TRBV11-2 and TRBJ2-1; D possibly corresponds to TRBD1 (6 bases). CDR1 and CDR2 (germline): SGHAT, FQNNGV. V lost 1 base, J lost 12 bases, and 13 bases lay in between. The CDR3 length is 13 residues.